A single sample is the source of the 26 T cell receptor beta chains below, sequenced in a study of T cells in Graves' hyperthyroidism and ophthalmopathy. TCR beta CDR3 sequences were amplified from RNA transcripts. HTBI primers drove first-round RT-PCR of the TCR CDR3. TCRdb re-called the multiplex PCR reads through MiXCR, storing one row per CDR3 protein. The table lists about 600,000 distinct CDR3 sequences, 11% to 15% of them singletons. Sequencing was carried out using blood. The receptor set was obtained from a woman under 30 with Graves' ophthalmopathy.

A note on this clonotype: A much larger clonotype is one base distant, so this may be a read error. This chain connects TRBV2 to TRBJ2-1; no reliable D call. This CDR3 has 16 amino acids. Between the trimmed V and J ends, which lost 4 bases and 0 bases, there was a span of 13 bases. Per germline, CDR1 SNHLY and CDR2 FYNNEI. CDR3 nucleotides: TGTGCCAGCAGTGGAAGGCCCCCCAGCTCCTACAATGAGCAGTTCTTC. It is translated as CASSGRPPSSYNEQFF.

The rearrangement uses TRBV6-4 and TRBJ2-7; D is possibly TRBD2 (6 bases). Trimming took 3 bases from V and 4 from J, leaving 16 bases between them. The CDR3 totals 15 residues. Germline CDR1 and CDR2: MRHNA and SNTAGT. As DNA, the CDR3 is TGTGCCAGCAGTGAGGGGGTCGGAGGGGTATACGAGCAGTACTTC. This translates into CASSEGVGGVYEQYF.

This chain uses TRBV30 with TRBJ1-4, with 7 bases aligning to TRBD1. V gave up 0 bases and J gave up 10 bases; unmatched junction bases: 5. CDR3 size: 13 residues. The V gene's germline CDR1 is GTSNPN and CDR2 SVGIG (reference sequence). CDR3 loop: CAWSVQGLGKLFF. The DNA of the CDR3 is TGTGCCTGGAGTGTACAGGGGCTAGGAAAACTGTTTTTT.

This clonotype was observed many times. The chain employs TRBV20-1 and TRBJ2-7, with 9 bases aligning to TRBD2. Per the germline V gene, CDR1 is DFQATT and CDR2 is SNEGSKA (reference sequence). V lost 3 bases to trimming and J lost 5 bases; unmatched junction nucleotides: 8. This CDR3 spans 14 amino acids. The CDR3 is CSARTGLAIHEQYF. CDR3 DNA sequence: TGCAGTGCTAGGACGGGACTAGCCATTCACGAGCAGTACTTC.

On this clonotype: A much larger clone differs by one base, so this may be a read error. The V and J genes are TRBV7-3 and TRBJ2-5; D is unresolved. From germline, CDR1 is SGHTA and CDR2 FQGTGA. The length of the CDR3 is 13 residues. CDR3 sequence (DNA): TGTGCCAGCAACTTAAATAGGGAAGAGACCCAGTACTTC. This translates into CASNLNREETQYF. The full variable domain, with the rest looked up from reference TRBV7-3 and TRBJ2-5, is GAGVSQTPSNKVTEKGKYVELRCDPISGHTALYWYRQSLGQGPEFLIYFQGTGAADDSGLPNDRFFAVRPEGSVSTLKIQRTERGDSAVYLCASNLNREETQYFGPGTRLLVL.

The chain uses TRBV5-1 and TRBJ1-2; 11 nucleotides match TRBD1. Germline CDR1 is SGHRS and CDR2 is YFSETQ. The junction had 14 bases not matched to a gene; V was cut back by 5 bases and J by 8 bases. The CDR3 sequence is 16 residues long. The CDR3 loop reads CASSFTGTGGRRGYTF. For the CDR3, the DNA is TGCGCCAGCAGTTTTACCGGGACAGGGGGTCGTCGGGGCTACACCTTC.

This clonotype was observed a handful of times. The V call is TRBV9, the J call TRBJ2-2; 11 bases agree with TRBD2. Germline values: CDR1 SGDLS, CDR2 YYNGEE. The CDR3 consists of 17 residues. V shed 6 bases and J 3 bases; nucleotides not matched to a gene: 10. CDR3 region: CASTKLAGDLDTGELFF. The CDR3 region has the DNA TGTGCCAGCACCAAACTAGCGGGAGATCTAGACACCGGGGAGCTGTTTTTT. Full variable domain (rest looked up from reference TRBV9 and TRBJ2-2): DSGVTQTPKHLITATGQRVTLRCSPRSGDLSVYWYQQSLDQGLQFLIQYYNGEERAKGNILERFSAQQFPDLHSELNLSSLELGDSALYFCASTKLAGDLDTGELFFGEGSRLTVL.

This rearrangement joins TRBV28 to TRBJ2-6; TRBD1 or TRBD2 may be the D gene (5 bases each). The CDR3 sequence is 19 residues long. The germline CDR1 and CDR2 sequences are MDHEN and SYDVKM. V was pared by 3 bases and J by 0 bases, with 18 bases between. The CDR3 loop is CASSFPQRGTSSGANVLTF. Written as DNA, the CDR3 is TGTGCCAGCAGTTTCCCCCAGAGGGGAACTAGCTCTGGGGCCAACGTCCTGACTTTC.

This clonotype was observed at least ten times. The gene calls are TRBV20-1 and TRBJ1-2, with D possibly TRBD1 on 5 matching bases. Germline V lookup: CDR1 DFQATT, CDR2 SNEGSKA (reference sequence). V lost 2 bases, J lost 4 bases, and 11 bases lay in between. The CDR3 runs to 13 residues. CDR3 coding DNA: TGCAGTGCTAGATCGGGGGAGGGCTATGGCTACACCTTC. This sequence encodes CSARSGEGYGYTF.

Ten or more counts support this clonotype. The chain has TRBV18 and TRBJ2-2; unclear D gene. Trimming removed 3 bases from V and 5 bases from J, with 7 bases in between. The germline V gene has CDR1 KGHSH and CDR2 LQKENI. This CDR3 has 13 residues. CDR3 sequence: CASSPIETGELFF. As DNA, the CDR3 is TGTGCCAGCTCACCGATCGAGACCGGGGAGCTGTTTTTT.

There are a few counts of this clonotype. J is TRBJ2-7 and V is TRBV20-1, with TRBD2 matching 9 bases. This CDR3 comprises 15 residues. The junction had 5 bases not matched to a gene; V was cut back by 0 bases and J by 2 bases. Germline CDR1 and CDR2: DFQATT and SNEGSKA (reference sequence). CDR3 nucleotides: TGCAGTGCTAGAGATACCCTAGCGGGAACCTACGAGCAGTACTTC. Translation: CSARDTLAGTYEQYF.

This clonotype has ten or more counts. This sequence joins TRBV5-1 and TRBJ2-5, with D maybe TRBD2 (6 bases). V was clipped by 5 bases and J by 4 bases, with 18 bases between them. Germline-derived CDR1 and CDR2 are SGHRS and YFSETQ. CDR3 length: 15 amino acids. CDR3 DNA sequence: TGCGCCAGCAGGACTGGGACTTTCGAGTCAGAGACCCAGTACTTC. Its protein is CASRTGTFESETQYF.

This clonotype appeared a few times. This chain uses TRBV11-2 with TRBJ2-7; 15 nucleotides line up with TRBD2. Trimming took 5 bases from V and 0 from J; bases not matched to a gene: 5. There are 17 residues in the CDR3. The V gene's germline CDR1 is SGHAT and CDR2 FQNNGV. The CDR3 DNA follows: TGTGCCAGCAGCGGACTAGCGGGAGGGTTACTCTCCTACGAGCAGTACTTC. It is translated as CASSGLAGGLLSYEQYF.

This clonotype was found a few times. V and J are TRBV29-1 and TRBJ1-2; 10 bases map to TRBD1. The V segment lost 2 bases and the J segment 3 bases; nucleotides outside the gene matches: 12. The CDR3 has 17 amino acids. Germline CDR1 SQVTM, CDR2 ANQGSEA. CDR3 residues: CSVERGQGIFGDYGYTF. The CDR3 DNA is TGCAGCGTTGAAAGGGGACAGGGGATTTTCGGGGACTATGGCTACACCTTC. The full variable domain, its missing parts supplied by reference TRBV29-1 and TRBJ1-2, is SAVISQKPSRDICQRGTSLTIQCQVDSQVTMMFWYRQQPGQSLTLIATANQGSEATYESGFVIDKFPISRPNLTFSTLTVSNMSPEDSSIYLCSVERGQGIFGDYGYTFGSGTRLTVV.

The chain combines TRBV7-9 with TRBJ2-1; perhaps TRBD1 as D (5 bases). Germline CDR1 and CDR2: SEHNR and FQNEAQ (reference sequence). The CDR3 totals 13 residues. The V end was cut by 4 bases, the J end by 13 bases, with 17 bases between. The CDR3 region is CASSSRGRISQFF. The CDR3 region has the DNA TGTGCCAGCAGCTCAAGGGGTAGGATTAGTCAGTTCTTC.

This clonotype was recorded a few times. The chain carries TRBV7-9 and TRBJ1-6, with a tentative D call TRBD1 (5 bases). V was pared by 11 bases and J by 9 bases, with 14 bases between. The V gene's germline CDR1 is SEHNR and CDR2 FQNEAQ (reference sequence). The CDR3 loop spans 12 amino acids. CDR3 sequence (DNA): TGTGCCGGACAAAATTCGATTTCACCCCTCCACTTT. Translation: CAGQNSISPLHF.

The CDR3 bases are TGTGCCAGCAGCCCCGAAGGGGGCTGGTACGAGCAGTACTTC. Translating it yields CASSPEGGWYEQYF. This sequence joins TRBV11-3 and TRBJ2-7, with 7 positions matching TRBD1. Germline CDR1 SGHNT, CDR2 YENEEA. V was pared by 5 bases and J by 4 bases, with 8 bases of the junction left unmatched. This CDR3 is 14 amino acids long.

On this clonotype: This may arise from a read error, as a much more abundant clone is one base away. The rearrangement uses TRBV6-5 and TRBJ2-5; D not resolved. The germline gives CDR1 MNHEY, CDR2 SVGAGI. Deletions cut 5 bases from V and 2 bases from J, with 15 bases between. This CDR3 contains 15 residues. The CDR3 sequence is CASSESRTAQETQYF. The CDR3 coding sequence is TGTGCCAGCAGTGAGTCGAGAACAGCTCAAGAGACCCAGTACTTC.

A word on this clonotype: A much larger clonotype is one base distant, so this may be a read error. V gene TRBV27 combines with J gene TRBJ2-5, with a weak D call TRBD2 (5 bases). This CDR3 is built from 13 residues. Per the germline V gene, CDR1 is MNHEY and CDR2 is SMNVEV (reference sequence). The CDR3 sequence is CASRILGVETQHF. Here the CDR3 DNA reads TGTGCCAGCAGGATACTAGGCGTGGAGACCCAGCACTTC.

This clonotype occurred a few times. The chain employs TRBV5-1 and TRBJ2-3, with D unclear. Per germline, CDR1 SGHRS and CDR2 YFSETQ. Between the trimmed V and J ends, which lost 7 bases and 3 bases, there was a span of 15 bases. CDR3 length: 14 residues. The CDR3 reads CASRAAEWTDTQYF. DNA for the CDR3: TGCGCCAGCCGGGCCGCTGAGTGGACAGATACGCAGTATTTT.

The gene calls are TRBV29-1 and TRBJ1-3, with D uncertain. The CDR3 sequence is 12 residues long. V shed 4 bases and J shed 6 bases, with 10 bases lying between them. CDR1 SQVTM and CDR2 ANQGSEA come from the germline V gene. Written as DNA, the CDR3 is TGCAGCGTTGTGGTGGCGTTAAACACCATATATTTT. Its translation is CSVVVALNTIYF.

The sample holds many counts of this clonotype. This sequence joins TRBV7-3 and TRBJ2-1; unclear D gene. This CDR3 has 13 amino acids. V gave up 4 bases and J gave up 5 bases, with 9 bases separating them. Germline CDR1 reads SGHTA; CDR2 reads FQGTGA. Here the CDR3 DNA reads TGTGCCAGCAGCTCCGATAGGAACAATGAGCAGTTCTTC. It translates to CASSSDRNNEQFF.

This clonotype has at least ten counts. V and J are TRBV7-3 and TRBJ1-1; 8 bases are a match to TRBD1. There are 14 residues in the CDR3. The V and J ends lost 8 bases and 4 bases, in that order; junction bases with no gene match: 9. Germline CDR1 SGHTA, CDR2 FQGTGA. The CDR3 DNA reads TGTGCCAGCCGAAAAGACAGGGGCTTCACTGAAGCTTTCTTT. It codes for CASRKDRGFTEAFF.

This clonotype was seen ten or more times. The CDR3 loop reads CSADTGGRQETQYF. The CDR3 DNA follows: TGCAGTGCTGACACCGGAGGACGCCAAGAGACCCAGTACTTC. The V gene is TRBV20-1, the J gene TRBJ2-5; maybe TRBD2 (5 bases). This CDR3 region has 14 residues. Germline assignment: CDR1 DFQATT and CDR2 SNEGSKA (reference sequence). Trimming left V 5 bases short and J 1 base short, with 14 bases between.

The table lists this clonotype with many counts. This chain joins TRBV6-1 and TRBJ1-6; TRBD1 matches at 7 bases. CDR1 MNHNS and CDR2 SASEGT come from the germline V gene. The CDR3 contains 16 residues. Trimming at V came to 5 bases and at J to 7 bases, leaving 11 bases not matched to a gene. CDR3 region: CASSYMSGTANSPLHF. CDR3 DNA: TGTGCCAGCAGTTATATGTCCGGGACAGCGAATTCACCCCTCCACTTT.

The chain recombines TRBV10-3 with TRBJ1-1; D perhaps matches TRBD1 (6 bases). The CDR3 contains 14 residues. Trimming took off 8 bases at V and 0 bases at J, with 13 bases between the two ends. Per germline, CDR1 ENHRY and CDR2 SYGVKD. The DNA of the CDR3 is TGTGCCATCGGGGGGGGCGCAATGAACACTGAAGCTTTCTTT. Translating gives CAIGGGAMNTEAFF.